These T cell receptor beta chains were read from a single sample in a study of T cells after yellow fever vaccination. TCRdb reprocessed the 5' RACE reads with MiXCR, giving one entry per CDR3 protein. Among about 340,000 distinct CDR3 sequences, around 12% were seen once, and the ten largest hold roughly 3.1%. The starting material was CD4+ T cells sorted from PBMCs, obtained 15 days after the yellow fever booster vaccination. These receptors originate from a man between 18 and 35 years old who received the YFV17D yellow fever vaccine. Each CDR3 is given with its conserved first and last residue. A D gene is named only where the DNA matches it firmly. Clone sizes are given selectively: once, few, many, or a class where the clone is expanded.

CDR3: CSAQSSGNEQFF; DNA: TGCAGCGCCCAGAGCTCGGGGAATGAGCAGTTCTTC; J: TRBJ2-1; size: few; V: TRBV29-1; D: .
CDR3: CASSYGGARETQYF; DNA: TGTGCCAGCAGTTACGGTGGGGCGCGGGAGACCCAGTACTTC; J: TRBJ2-5; size: .; V: TRBV6-2/TRBV6-3; D: .
CDR3: CASSHPVRETGNTIYF; DNA: TGCGCCAGCAGCCATCCAGTTCGGGAGACTGGAAACACCATATATTTT; J: TRBJ1-3; size: few; V: TRBV4-1; D: .
CDR3: CASSVVTGFSDTQYF; DNA: TGTGCCAGCAGCGTCGTCACAGGGTTCTCGGATACGCAGTATTTT; J: TRBJ2-3; size: .; V: TRBV9; D: .
CDR3: CASSLFAGVGQPQHF; DNA: TGTGCCAGCAGTTTGTTTGCGGGGGTTGGTCAGCCCCAGCATTTT; J: TRBJ1-5; size: many; V: TRBV12-3/TRBV12-4; D: .
CDR3: CASSPRASGANVLTF; DNA: TGTGCCAGCAGCCCCAGGGCTTCTGGGGCCAACGTCCTGACTTTC; J: TRBJ2-6; size: many; V: TRBV7-2; D: .
CDR3: CASSVNPYNEQFF; DNA: TGTGCCAGCAGCGTAAACCCCTACAATGAGCAGTTCTTC; J: TRBJ2-1; size: few; V: TRBV9; D: .
CDR3: CASSPPPQGDTEAFF; DNA: TGTGCCAGCTCACCCCCGCCTCAGGGGGACACTGAAGCTTTCTTT; J: TRBJ1-1; size: few; V: TRBV18; D: TRBD1
CDR3: CSARDWRAGDNEQFF; DNA: TGCAGTGCTAGAGATTGGCGAGCGGGGGATAATGAGCAGTTCTTC; J: TRBJ2-1; size: .; V: TRBV20-1; D: TRBD2
CDR3: CASSLVAGSAYEQYF; DNA: TGTGCCAGCAGCTTGGTCGCGGGGAGTGCCTACGAGCAGTACTTC; J: TRBJ2-7; size: .; V: TRBV5-6; D: .
CDR3: CASSQLARAHYGYTF; DNA: TGCGCCAGCAGCCAACTGGCTAGGGCTCACTATGGCTACACCTTC; J: TRBJ1-2; size: .; V: TRBV4-3; D: .
CDR3: CASSFFGEETQYF; DNA: TGTGCCAGCAGCTTCTTTGGGGAAGAGACCCAGTACTTC; J: TRBJ2-5; size: .; V: TRBV7-9; D: .
CDR3: CASTPYRDTGELFF; DNA: TGTGCCAGCACCCCGTATCGGGACACCGGGGAGCTGTTTTTT; J: TRBJ2-2; size: .; V: TRBV7-2; D: .
CDR3: CASSEKTSGYNEQFF; DNA: TGTGCCAGCAGTGAAAAGACTAGCGGGTACAATGAGCAGTTCTTC; J: TRBJ2-1; size: .; V: TRBV2; D: TRBD2
CDR3: CASSLVEGMTQYF; DNA: TGCGCCAGCAGCCTTGTCGAGGGGATGACCCAGTACTTC; J: TRBJ2-5; size: many; V: TRBV5-1; D: .
CDR3: CASSFLGTGERKLFF; DNA: TGTGCCAGCAGCTTTTTAGGGACAGGGGAGAGAAAACTGTTTTTT; J: TRBJ1-4; size: many; V: TRBV7-2; D: TRBD1
CDR3: CASTLAWGDEQFF; DNA: TGTGCCAGCACGTTGGCCTGGGGGGATGAGCAGTTCTTC; J: TRBJ2-1; size: few; V: TRBV2; D: .
CDR3: CASSPSPDTF; DNA: TGCGCCAGCAGCCCCAGCCCGGACACCTTC; J: TRBJ1-2; size: few; V: TRBV5-1; D: .
CDR3: CASNTRGSTEAFF; DNA: TGTGCCAGCAACACAAGGGGTAGTACTGAAGCTTTCTTT; J: TRBJ1-1; size: .; V: TRBV12-3/TRBV12-4; D: .
CDR3: CASSHPRGMSSYEQYF; DNA: TGCGCCAGCAGCCACCCGCGAGGGATGAGCTCCTACGAGCAGTACTTC; J: TRBJ2-7; size: .; V: TRBV4-1; D: .
CDR3: CASSIRDQETQYF; DNA: TGTGCCAGCAGCATTCGGGACCAAGAGACCCAGTACTTC; J: TRBJ2-5; size: .; V: TRBV12-3/TRBV12-4; D: .
CDR3: CASSLSTSMGGTEAFF; DNA: TGTGCCAGCAGTTTATCTACCTCTATGGGGGGAACTGAAGCTTTCTTT; J: TRBJ1-1; size: many; V: TRBV27; D: .
CDR3: CAWSPQTNTEAFF; DNA: TGTGCCTGGAGCCCCCAGACGAACACTGAAGCTTTCTTT; J: TRBJ1-1; size: few; V: TRBV30; D: .
CDR3: CASSVEGGRPNYGYTF; DNA: TGTGCCAGCAGCGTTGAAGGGGGCCGCCCTAACTATGGCTACACCTTC; J: TRBJ1-2; size: few; V: TRBV7-2; D: TRBD1
CDR3: CASSLAPPSSYGYTF; DNA: TGTGCCAGCAGTTTAGCGCCGCCCTCCTCCTATGGCTACACCTTC; J: TRBJ1-2; size: .; V: TRBV12-3/TRBV12-4; D: .
CDR3: CASSFAGQGDNEQFF; DNA: TGTGCCAGCAGCTTTGCGGGACAGGGAGACAATGAGCAGTTCTTC; J: TRBJ2-1; size: .; V: TRBV7-9; D: TRBD1
CDR3: CASSLGGKSVNTEAFF; DNA: TGCGCCAGCAGCTTGGGAGGCAAATCGGTGAACACTGAAGCTTTCTTT; J: TRBJ1-1; size: .; V: TRBV5-1; D: .
CDR3: CASSFRENTEAFF; DNA: TGCGCCAGCAGCTTCAGGGAAAACACTGAAGCTTTCTTT; J: TRBJ1-1; size: many; V: TRBV5-1; D: .
CDR3: CASGQGQANTGELFF; DNA: TGTGCCAGCGGCCAAGGACAGGCGAACACCGGGGAGCTGTTTTTT; J: TRBJ2-2; size: .; V: TRBV28; D: TRBD1
CDR3: CASSPGRVNTGELFF; DNA: TGTGCCAGCAGCCCGGGACGGGTGAACACCGGGGAGCTGTTTTTT; J: TRBJ2-2; size: few; V: TRBV7-3; D: .
CDR3: CSVSRGPGDTQYF; DNA: TGCAGTGTCAGTAGGGGCCCGGGAGATACGCAGTATTTT; J: TRBJ2-3; size: .; V: TRBV20-1; D: .
CDR3: CSAPSGSSTDTQYF; DNA: TGCAGTGCCCCTAGCGGGAGTAGCACAGATACGCAGTATTTT; J: TRBJ2-3; size: many; V: TRBV20-1; D: TRBD2
CDR3: CASSLSLGTQYF; DNA: TGTGCCAGCAGCTTAAGTTTAGGTACGCAGTATTTT; J: TRBJ2-3; size: few; V: TRBV7-9; D: .
CDR3: CASSSGSGGLTDTQYF; DNA: TGCGCCAGCAGCTCCGGTAGCGGGGGCCTCACAGATACGCAGTATTTT; J: TRBJ2-3; size: .; V: TRBV5-1; D: TRBD2
CDR3: CSASNPTGELFF; DNA: TGCAGTGCCTCTAACCCCACCGGGGAGCTGTTTTTT; J: TRBJ2-2; size: many; V: TRBV20-1; D: .
CDR3: CASTQPGWGPTGEQFF; DNA: TGTGCCAGCACCCAACCGGGGTGGGGCCCTACAGGGGAGCAGTTCTTC; J: TRBJ2-1; size: .; V: TRBV11-2; D: .
CDR3: CASSPWRGEQFF; DNA: TGTGCCAGCAGTCCCTGGCGAGGTGAGCAGTTCTTC; J: TRBJ2-1; size: many; V: TRBV6-5; D: .
CDR3: CASSGDSFSYEQYF; DNA: TGTGCCAGCAGCGGGGATAGCTTCTCCTACGAGCAGTACTTC; J: TRBJ2-7; size: .; V: TRBV2; D: .
CDR3: CASSLGGEGRTEAFF; DNA: TGCGCCAGCAGCCTGGGGGGGGAGGGACGGACTGAAGCTTTCTTT; J: TRBJ1-1; size: .; V: TRBV5-1; D: .
CDR3: CASSQASGVGGYTF; DNA: TGTGCCAGCAGCCAAGCTTCCGGGGTCGGTGGCTACACCTTC; J: TRBJ1-2; size: few; V: TRBV3-1; D: .
CDR3: CSARSDRDTEAFF; DNA: TGCAGTGCCCGCAGTGACAGGGACACTGAAGCTTTCTTT; J: TRBJ1-1; size: many; V: TRBV20-1; D: TRBD1
CDR3: CASSRLTGEETQYF; DNA: TGTGCCAGCTCACGCCTAACAGGGGAAGAGACCCAGTACTTC; J: TRBJ2-5; size: .; V: TRBV18; D: TRBD1
CDR3: CASSVASTGKGSPLHF; DNA: TGTGCCAGCAGCGTAGCTTCAACAGGGAAGGGTTCACCCCTCCACTTT; J: TRBJ1-6; size: .; V: TRBV9; D: .
CDR3: CASSLGGGAGANVLTF; DNA: TGCGCCAGCAGCTTGGGGGGTGGGGCTGGGGCCAACGTCCTGACTTTC; J: TRBJ2-6; size: .; V: TRBV5-1; D: .
CDR3: CASSPTAVEAFF; DNA: TGTGCCAGCAGTCCCACAGCAGTTGAAGCTTTCTTT; J: TRBJ1-1; size: .; V: TRBV6-5; D: .
CDR3: CASSPQDSSYNEQFF; DNA: TGTGCCAGCTCACCACAGGACAGCTCCTACAATGAGCAGTTCTTC; J: TRBJ2-1; size: .; V: TRBV18; D: .
CDR3: CASSLRTGWNEQFF; DNA: TGTGCCAGCAGTTTACGGACAGGGTGGAATGAGCAGTTCTTC; J: TRBJ2-1; size: .; V: TRBV27; D: TRBD1
CDR3: CASSIRGRENYGYTF; DNA: TGTGCCAGTAGTATCCGGGGCAGAGAGAACTATGGCTACACCTTC; J: TRBJ1-2; size: .; V: TRBV19; D: .
CDR3: CASSYKRGGDTEYF; DNA: TGTGCCAGCAGTTATAAGCGGGGAGGGGATACGGAGTATTTT; J: TRBJ2-3; size: .; V: TRBV6-5; D: TRBD2
CDR3: CASSWSRATEAFF; DNA: TGTGCCAGCAGTTGGTCGCGGGCCACTGAAGCTTTCTTT; J: TRBJ1-1; size: .; V: TRBV27; D: .
CDR3: CASSQPTSGRRNIQYF; DNA: TGCGCCAGCAGCCAACCTACTAGCGGGCGTAGAAACATTCAGTACTTC; J: TRBJ2-4; size: few; V: TRBV4-1; D: TRBD2
CDR3: CASSARTDHTGELFF; DNA: TGTGCCAGCAGCGCTCGGACAGACCACACCGGGGAGCTGTTTTTT; J: TRBJ2-2; size: once; V: TRBV9; D: .
CDR3: CASSLSGSPTGQETQYF; DNA: TGTGCCAGCAGCTTATCGGGTAGCCCGACAGGGCAAGAGACCCAGTACTTC; J: TRBJ2-5; size: many; V: TRBV5-5; D: TRBD1